Sequencing of this T cell receptor (beta chain) was carried out in a study of blood T cell repertoires in COVID-19. V trimming: 10 bases; J trimming: 0 bases; junction bases outside the gene matches: 14. The germline CDR1 and CDR2 sequences are ENHRY and SYGVKD. The CDR3 has 16 amino acids. The data were produced by immunoSEQ multiplex PCR, yet TCRdb's version contains in-frame clones alone and is incomplete. The sample consists of about 360,000 clones, more than 85% of them appearing once. The sample comprised peripheral blood. The chain couples TRBV10-3 to TRBJ1-1; 7 bases align to TRBD1. This clonotype was sampled from a human donor in a cohort sampled during active COVID-19. CDR3 sequence: CASDSGQRIMNTEAFF. The CDR3 DNA follows: TGTGCCAGCGACTCGGGACAGCGCATCATGAACACTGAAGCTTTCTTT.